This T cell receptor beta chain was identified in a study of CD8 T cells in Susac syndrome. RNA, at about 0.45 to 1 ug, was reverse transcribed with random hexamers. Multiplex PCR with immunoSEQ amplified the TCR beta CDR3 across 54 Vbeta and 13 Jbeta. Each CDR3 protein is one row after TCRdb ran MiXCR on the immunoSEQ multiplex PCR reads. The sample comprises around 200,000 distinct CDR3 sequences, around 90% of which are singletons, and approximately 0.13% rests with the top ten. CDR1 is SEHNR, CDR2 FQNEAQ, per germline (reference sequence). V shed 2 bases and J shed 6 bases, with 7 bases lying between them. The CDR3 runs to 12 residues. Sequencing targeted TCR beta in blood CD8+ and CD4+ T cells. The multiple sclerosis controls, all treatment-naive patients, had relapsing-remitting disease that was stable or active.

The V gene is TRBV7-9, the J gene TRBJ1-1; maybe TRBD1 (6 bases). The sequenced material came from CD8+ T cells from PBMCs. The sequence was obtained from a human donor with multiple sclerosis. The CDR3 spells CASSLWTAEAFF. CDR3 in DNA: TGTGCCAGCAGCTTATGGACAGCTGAAGCTTTCTTT.